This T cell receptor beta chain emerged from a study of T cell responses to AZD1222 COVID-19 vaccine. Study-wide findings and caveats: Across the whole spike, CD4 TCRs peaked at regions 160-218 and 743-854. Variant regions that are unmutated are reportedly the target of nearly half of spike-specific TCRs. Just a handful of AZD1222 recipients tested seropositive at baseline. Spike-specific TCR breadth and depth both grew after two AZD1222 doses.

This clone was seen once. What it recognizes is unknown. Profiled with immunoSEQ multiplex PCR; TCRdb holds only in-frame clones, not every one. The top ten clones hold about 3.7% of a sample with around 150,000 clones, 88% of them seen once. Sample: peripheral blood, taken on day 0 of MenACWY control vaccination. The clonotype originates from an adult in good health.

The CDR3 spells CASSWDTSNQPQHF. CDR3 DNA: TGTGCCAGCAGCTGGGACACTAGCAATCAGCCCCAGCATTTT. The chain employs TRBV7-2 and TRBJ1-5; weak D call: TRBD1 (6 bases). The CDR3 sequence is 14 residues long. The V gene's germline CDR1 is SGHTA and CDR2 FQGNSA. Deletions cut 4 bases from V and 0 bases from J, with 7 bases between. Together with reference TRBV7-2 and TRBJ1-5, the CDR3 gives the full variable domain: GAGVSQSPSNKVTEKGKDVELRCDPISGHTALYWYRQSLGQGLEFLIYFQGNSAPDKSGLPSDRFSAERTGGSVSTLTIQRTQQEDSAVYLCASSWDTSNQPQHFGDGTRLSIL.